These 26 T cell receptor beta chains came from one sample sequenced in a study of blood T cell repertoires in COVID-19. The method was immunoSEQ multiplex PCR; TCRdb's version includes in-frame clones alone and lacks a portion of them. The profile covers roughly 390,000 clones, with around 85% appearing a single time and 3.6% taken by the ten largest. The sequenced material came from peripheral blood. These receptors came from a woman younger than 35 with acute or convalescent COVID-19.

V gene TRBV28 combines with J gene TRBJ1-4; no definite D call. Germline V gene sequence: CDR1 MDHEN, CDR2 SYDVKM. The V gene lost 5 bases and the J gene lost 7 bases, with 8 bases spanning the gap. There are 12 residues in the CDR3. The CDR3 spells CASSLRSEKLFF. The CDR3 bases are TGTGCCAGCAGTCTGAGGAGTGAAAAACTGTTTTTT.

The chain is built from TRBV6-1 and TRBJ1-1; D call uncertain. This CDR3 region has 16 residues. From germline, CDR1 is MNHNS and CDR2 SASEGT. V was shortened by 2 bases and J by 4 bases, with 17 bases between the two germline ends. The CDR3 DNA is TGTGCCAGCAGTGAACCAACAATCTTTACGGGCACTGAAGCTTTCTTT. Translated, it gives CASSEPTIFTGTEAFF.

The chain recombines TRBV18 with TRBJ2-7, with TRBD2 matching over 8 bases. The germline gives CDR1 KGHSH, CDR2 LQKENI. The CDR3 consists of 12 residues. Trimming at V came to 3 bases and at J to 9 bases, leaving 4 bases not matched to a gene. The CDR3 loop reads CASSPRGGGQYF. CDR3 DNA: TGTGCCAGCTCACCCCGGGGGGGCGGGCAGTACTTC.

The V call is TRBV7-2, the J call TRBJ1-5; D remains ambiguous. Germline CDR1 is SGHTA and CDR2 is FQGNSA. The CDR3 contains 15 residues. The V and J ends lost 0 bases and 0 bases respectively, with 6 bases between them. The CDR3 sequence: CASSLAPYSNQPQHF. DNA for the CDR3: TGTGCCAGCAGCTTAGCACCCTATAGCAATCAGCCCCAGCATTTT.

The rearrangement uses TRBV11-2 and TRBJ2-7, with no clear D. The V gene lost 0 bases and the J gene lost 1 base, with 13 bases spanning the gap. Germline values: CDR1 SGHAT, CDR2 FQNNGV. CDR3 length: 16 residues. The CDR3 DNA reads TGTGCCAGCAGCTTAGATCGTCGTGGCAGTTCCTACGAGCAGTACTTC. Translation gives CASSLDRRGSSYEQYF.

The chain employs TRBV15 and TRBJ2-7, with D possibly matching TRBD2 (6 bases). V lost 3 bases and J 0 bases, leaving 9 bases between the germline ends. The length of the CDR3 is 14 residues. CDR1 and CDR2 from the germline V gene are LNHNV and YYDKDF (reference sequence). The CDR3 loop is CATSRSGLSYEQYF. In nucleotides, the CDR3 is TGTGCCACCAGCAGGAGCGGGCTCTCCTACGAGCAGTACTTC.

V is TRBV6-2 or TRBV6-3 and J is TRBJ2-2; D possibly corresponds to TRBD1 (6 bases). The CDR3 extends over 16 amino acids. V was clipped by 6 bases and J by 4 bases, with 18 bases between them. The germline gives CDR1 MNHEY, CDR2 SVGEGT. The DNA for the CDR3 is TGTGCCAGCAGCCCATATTGGACAGAGGCCACCGGGGAGCTGTTTTTT. Protein sequence: CASSPYWTEATGELFF.

This clone was found once. The chain uses TRBV2 and TRBJ1-1; 7 nucleotides line up with TRBD1. This CDR3 is built from 16 residues. The V gene end was trimmed by 0 bases and the J gene end by 1 base; junction bases not matched to a gene: 5. Germline CDR1 SNHLY, CDR2 FYNNEI. The CDR3 bases are TGTGCCAGCAGTGAAGCGGGAAACAGGGGGAACACTGAAGCTTTCTTT. Translated: CASSEAGNRGNTEAFF.

The chain couples TRBV29-1 to TRBJ2-1; TRBD2 aligns across 9 bases. The CDR3 totals 14 residues. The germline gives CDR1 SQVTM, CDR2 ANQGSEA. V dropped 5 bases and J dropped 4; count of bases not matched to a gene: 6. The CDR3 loop reads CSVRRTSDYNEQFF. The CDR3 region has the DNA TGCAGCGTTCGCAGGACTAGCGATTACAATGAGCAGTTCTTC.

A single count supports this clone. J is TRBJ1-2 and V is TRBV28, with TRBD1 as a possible D gene (5 bases). In germline, CDR1 is MDHEN, CDR2 SYDVKM. V lost 3 bases and J 2 bases, leaving 7 bases between the germline ends. The CDR3 is 13 amino acids. This CDR3 reads CASSLTENYGYTF. CDR3 DNA sequence: TGTGCCAGCAGTTTGACAGAAAACTATGGCTACACCTTC.

This clone has a handful of counts. The sample carries other DNA sequences with the same CDR3. The V and J genes are TRBV18 and TRBJ2-1, with TRBD1 matching over 11 bases. V dropped 4 bases and J dropped 2; count of bases not matched to a gene: 1. CDR1 is KGHSH and CDR2 is LQKENI in the germline V gene. CDR3 length equals 15 residues. The CDR3 protein is CASSQGQGAYNEQFF. CDR3 nucleotide sequence: TGTGCCAGCTCACAGGGACAGGGGGCCTACAATGAGCAGTTCTTC.

V is TRBV4-2 and J is TRBJ2-2, with TRBD1 identical over 7 bases. This CDR3 spans 16 amino acids. Germline CDR1 LGHNA, CDR2 YNFKEQ. Losses at the gene ends were 5 bases for V and 6 bases for J; bases not matched to a gene: 12. The CDR3 sequence: CASSSPRQGIPGELFF. The CDR3 nucleotides read TGTGCCAGCAGCTCCCCGCGACAGGGCATCCCCGGGGAGCTGTTTTTT.

This chain connects TRBV9 to TRBJ1-2, with TRBD1 matching 9 bases. Losses at the gene ends were 3 bases for V and 12 bases for J; bases not matched to a gene: 3. Germline CDR1 reads SGDLS; CDR2 reads YYNGEE. CDR3 length: 11 amino acids. The CDR3, as DNA: TGTGCCAGCAGCGGACAGGGGGGGAACACCTTC. It translates to CASSGQGGNTF.

The J gene is TRBJ2-5, the V gene TRBV2; 8 bases are a match to TRBD1. From germline, CDR1 is SNHLY and CDR2 FYNNEI. This CDR3 comprises 12 residues. With 7 bases clipped from V and 7 bases from J, the junction kept 5 bases outside the gene matches. The CDR3 is CASKDRVGTQYF. The CDR3 DNA is TGTGCCAGCAAGGACAGGGTCGGGACCCAGTACTTC.

This chain uses TRBV5-1 with TRBJ2-7, with D perhaps matching TRBD1 (6 bases). The V gene's germline CDR1 is SGHRS and CDR2 YFSETQ. The V and J ends lost 4 bases and 2 bases respectively, with 25 bases between them. The CDR3 contains 18 residues. This CDR3 is CASSLGPWGRDTPYEQYF. The CDR3, as DNA: TGCGCCAGCAGCCTGGGCCCTTGGGGAAGGGACACACCCTACGAGCAGTACTTC.

The chain combines TRBV2 with TRBJ2-7; D ambiguous. Between the trimmed V and J ends, which lost 1 base and 3 bases, there was a span of 10 bases. The CDR3 has 14 residues. Germline-derived CDR1 and CDR2 are SNHLY and FYNNEI. CDR3 in amino acids: CASSEVEFNYEQYF. CDR3 nucleotide sequence: TGTGCCAGCAGTGAAGTGGAGTTTAACTACGAGCAGTACTTC.

This sequence joins TRBV21-1 and TRBJ2-7; TRBD1, as called in the table, went unchecked against the DNA. TRBV21-1 corresponds to a pseudogene. The CDR3 totals 18 residues. CDR3 protein: CASSIPPKPGQGLGEQYF. In nucleotides, the CDR3 is TGTGCCAGCAGCATCCCGCCTAAACCGGGACAGGGATTGGGAGAGCAGTACTTC.

This sequence joins TRBV5-1 and TRBJ1-2; TRBD1 matches 11 bases. With 3 bases clipped from V and 6 bases from J, the junction kept 1 base outside the gene matches. CDR1 is SGHRS, CDR2 YFSETQ, per germline. The CDR3 sequence is 13 residues long. The DNA of the CDR3 is TGCGCCAGCAGCTGGACAGGGGGCGATGGCTACACCTTC. Its translation is CASSWTGGDGYTF.

The CDR3 DNA reads as TGTGCCAGCAGCTCTCCGGGACAGGGGTTCGATACGCAGTATTTT. Its translation is CASSSPGQGFDTQYF. The chain has TRBV5-5 and TRBJ2-3; 10 bases are shared with TRBD1. With 3 bases clipped from V and 6 bases from J, the junction kept 7 bases outside the gene matches. The CDR3 is made up of 15 amino acids. Per the germline V gene, CDR1 is SGHKS and CDR2 is YYEKEE (reference sequence).

This chain uses TRBV4-1 with TRBJ2-1, with 8 bases matching TRBD2. The junction had 12 bases not matched to a gene; V was cut back by 4 bases and J by 10 bases. Germline CDR1 and CDR2: MGHRA and YSYEKL. The CDR3 has 15 amino acids. The CDR3 bases are TGCGCCAGCAGCCTCTCCGGGACTAGGTTCTGGGAGCAGTTCTTC. This encodes CASSLSGTRFWEQFF.

The genes are TRBV5-5 and TRBJ2-1, with 9 positions matching TRBD2. Germline CDR1 is SGHKS and CDR2 is YYEKEE (reference sequence). This CDR3 comprises 15 residues. After removal of 4 bases from V and 4 bases from J, the junction contained 6 bases not matched to a gene. The CDR3 DNA is TGTGCCAGCAGCCCCCGACTAGCGGAATACAATGAGCAGTTCTTC. Translated: CASSPRLAEYNEQFF.

V usage is TRBV6-5 and J usage is TRBJ1-1; D remains unclear. This CDR3 region has 13 residues. CDR1 MNHEY and CDR2 SVGAGI come from the germline V gene. V lost 8 bases to trimming and J lost 1 base, with 11 bases between them. CDR3 nucleotides: TGTGCCAGCGAGATCCTCCCGAACACTGAAGCTTTCTTT. It encodes CASEILPNTEAFF.

The chain employs TRBV9 and TRBJ2-5, with 10 bases identical to TRBD2. The CDR3 has 14 amino acids. Germline V CDR1 and CDR2: SGDLS, YYNGEE. J gave up 7 bases and V 8 bases, and 11 bases lay outside the gene matches. The CDR3 nucleotides are TGTGCCAGTAGTAAAGCGGGAGGGCCGGGGACCCAGTACTTC. Residues: CASSKAGGPGTQYF. Supplemented by reference TRBV9 and TRBJ2-5, the full variable domain reads DSGVTQTPKHLITATGQRVTLRCSPRSGDLSVYWYQQSLDQGLQFLIQYYNGEERAKGNILERFSAQQFPDLHSELNLSSLELGDSALYFCASSKAGGPGTQYFGPGTRLLVL.

In its sample, this clone was seen a few times. The sample holds other DNA sequences that translate to the same CDR3. V and J are TRBV18 and TRBJ2-7; 12 positions match TRBD1. Germline V gives CDR1 KGHSH, CDR2 LQKENI. The CDR3 spans 15 residues. V was pared by 4 bases and J by 3 bases, with 4 bases of the junction left unmatched. CDR3 sequence reads: CASSLGQGAYYEQYF. CDR3 sequence (DNA): TGTGCCAGCTCACTGGGACAGGGGGCGTACTACGAGCAGTACTTC.

The J gene is TRBJ1-1, the V gene TRBV12-3 or TRBV12-4; 7 bases are shared with TRBD1. V dropped 6 bases and J dropped 1; count of bases not matched to a gene: 2. This CDR3 spans 13 amino acids. The CDR3 DNA reads as TGTGCCAGCAGAGGGACAGAGAACACTGAAGCTTTCTTT. As protein: CASRGTENTEAFF.

This clone occurred once. This chain connects TRBV5-3 to TRBJ1-5, with D possibly TRBD1 on 5 matching bases. TRBV5-3 is known as an ORF, though its function is uncertain. The V gene lost 9 bases and the J gene lost 2 bases, with 15 bases spanning the gap. This CDR3 has 14 residues. The CDR3 reads CANGGMVGNQPQHF. In nucleotides, the CDR3 is TGTGCCAACGGGGGGATGGTGGGCAATCAGCCCCAGCATTTT.